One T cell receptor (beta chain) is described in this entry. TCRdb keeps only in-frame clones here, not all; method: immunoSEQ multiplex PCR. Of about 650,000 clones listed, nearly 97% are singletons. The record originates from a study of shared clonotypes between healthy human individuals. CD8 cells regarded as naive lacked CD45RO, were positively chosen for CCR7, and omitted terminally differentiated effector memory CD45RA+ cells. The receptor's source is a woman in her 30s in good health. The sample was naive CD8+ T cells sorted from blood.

The CDR3 here is CASSSITEGSYEQYF. The DNA of the CDR3 is TGTGCCAGTAGTAGCATAACCGAGGGATCCTACGAGCAGTACTTC. V usage is TRBV19 and J usage is TRBJ2-7; tentative D call: TRBD2 (5 bases). Germline assignment: CDR1 LNHDA and CDR2 SQIVND (reference sequence). V lost 4 bases and J lost 1, with 14 bases in between. The CDR3 is 15 residues long. Full variable domain (remainder filled in from reference TRBV19 and TRBJ2-7): DGGITQSPKYLFRKEGQNVTLSCEQNLNHDAMYWYRQDPGQGLRLIYYSQIVNDFQKGDIAEGYSVSREKKESFPLTVTSAQKNPTAFYLCASSSITEGSYEQYFGPGTRLTVT.